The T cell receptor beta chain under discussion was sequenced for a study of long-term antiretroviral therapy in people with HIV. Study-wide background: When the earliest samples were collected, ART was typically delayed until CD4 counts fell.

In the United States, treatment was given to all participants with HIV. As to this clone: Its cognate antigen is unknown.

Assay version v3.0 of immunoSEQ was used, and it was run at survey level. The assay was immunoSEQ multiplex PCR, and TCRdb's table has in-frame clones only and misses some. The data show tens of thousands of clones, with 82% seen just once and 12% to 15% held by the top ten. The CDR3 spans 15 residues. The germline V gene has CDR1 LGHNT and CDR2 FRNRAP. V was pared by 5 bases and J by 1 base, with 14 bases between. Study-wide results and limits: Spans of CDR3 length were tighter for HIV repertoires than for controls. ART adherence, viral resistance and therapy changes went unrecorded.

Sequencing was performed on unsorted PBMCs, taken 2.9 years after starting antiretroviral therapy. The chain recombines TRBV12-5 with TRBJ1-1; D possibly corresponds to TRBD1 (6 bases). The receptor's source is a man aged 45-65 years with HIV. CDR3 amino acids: CASGPGDFGNTEAFF. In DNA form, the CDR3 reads TGTGCTAGTGGTCCAGGGGACTTTGGGAACACTGAAGCTTTCTTT.